These 32 T cell receptor beta chains were sequenced from one sample in a study of blood T cells in healthy people across ages. Next came a second PCR, run for about 7 to 12 cycles, which used a sample-barcoded 5' primer along with a J-beta primer mix. TCRdb called the 5' RACE reads again in MiXCR, with one record for every CDR3 protein. The table lists 650,000 to 950,000 distinct CDR3 sequences, 40% to 50% of them singletons. The specimen sequenced was blood. These receptors originate from a man aged 60-69 years in good health.

This clonotype was observed a single time. The germline gene is not matched at one end of the junction; a read error may be the cause. The chain carries TRBV20-1 and TRBJ1-1; TRBD1 agrees at 11 bases. The V gene's germline CDR1 is DFQATT and CDR2 SNEGSKA (reference sequence). CDR3 length equals 15 residues. DNA for the CDR3: TGCAGTGCTAGAGATCACGGGACAGGGGGGACTGAAGTTTTCTTT. Translated: CSARDHGTGGTEVFF.

Points on this clonotype: Compared with germline, one end of the junction differs, possibly owing to a read error. The chain combines TRBV12-3 or TRBV12-4 with TRBJ2-3; D call uncertain. The CDR3 covers 12 residues. CDR3 sequence: CSSKDETDTQYF. Written as DNA, the CDR3 is TGTTCCAGCAAGGACGAAACAGATACGCAGTATTTT.

The CDR3 region has the DNA TGTGCCAGCAGCCCCGGGACTAGCGGGTACAATGAGCAGTACTTC. Its protein is CASSPGTSGYNEQYF. The chain joins TRBV7-6 to TRBJ2-1; TRBD2 matches 12 bases. The DNA matches TRBJ2-7 better at its end, which makes the J call doubtful. The CDR3 loop spans 15 amino acids. CDR1 is SGHVS, CDR2 FNYEAQ, per germline.

The V and J genes are TRBV6-1 and TRBJ2-4; 7 positions agree with TRBD2. The junction had 11 bases not matched to a gene; V was cut back by 2 bases and J by 4 bases. Per the germline V gene, CDR1 is MNHNS and CDR2 is SASEGT. CDR3 length: 17 amino acids. The CDR3 region has the DNA TGTGCCAGCAGTGAATTGACAGTAGCGGGCCTAAAAAACATTCAGTACTTC. Its translation is CASSELTVAGLKNIQYF.

The chain joins TRBV7-2 to TRBJ2-1; D perhaps matches TRBD1 (5 bases). Trimming shortened V by 5 bases and J by 8 bases, and 10 bases separated the two germline ends. The CDR3 contains 12 residues. In germline, CDR1 is SGHTA, CDR2 FQGNSA. CDR3 residues: CASSGPGYEQFF. The CDR3 nucleotides read TGTGCCAGCAGCGGCCCAGGGTATGAGCAGTTCTTC. The full variable domain, rest sourced from reference TRBV7-2 and TRBJ2-1, is GAGVSQSPSNKVTEKGKDVELRCDPISGHTALYWYRQSLGQGLEFLIYFQGNSAPDKSGLPSDRFSAERTGGSVSTLTIQRTQQEDSAVYLCASSGPGYEQFFGPGTRLTVL.

The chain combines TRBV12-3 or TRBV12-4 with TRBJ1-1; no reliable D call. This CDR3 has 12 amino acids. Trimming cost V 3 bases and J 6 bases, with 8 bases left between them. CDR3 in DNA: TGTGCCAGCAGTTTGAATTGGGCTGAAGCTTTCTTT. It codes for CASSLNWAEAFF.

The chain recombines TRBV7-8 with TRBJ2-3; 11 bases match TRBD2. The germline V gene encodes CDR1 SGHVS and CDR2 FQNEAQ. V lost 6 bases and J lost 3; bases outside the gene matches: 5. CDR3 size: 15 residues. The CDR3 DNA reads as TGTGCCAGCAGAGCGACTAGCGGGGATACAGATACGCAGTATTTT. Translated, it gives CASRATSGDTDTQYF. Together with reference TRBV7-8 and TRBJ2-3, the CDR3 gives the full variable domain: GAGVSQSPRYKVAKRGQDVALRCDPISGHVSLFWYQQALGQGPEFLTYFQNEAQLDKSGLPSDRFFAERPEGSVSTLKIQRTQQEDSAVYLCASRATSGDTDTQYFGPGTRLTVL.

This clonotype was picked up many times. The rearrangement uses TRBV7-9 and TRBJ2-1; perhaps TRBD1 as D (6 bases). Germline V gene data show CDR1 as SEHNR and CDR2 as FQNEAQ (reference sequence). V gave up 5 bases and J gave up 9 bases, with 14 bases separating them. The CDR3 consists of 13 residues. Here the CDR3 reads CASSRLQGGEQFF. The CDR3 DNA reads TGTGCCAGCAGCCGATTACAGGGCGGTGAGCAGTTCTTC.

The table lists this clonotype with a count of one. The genes are TRBV4-3 and TRBJ2-5; 9 bases are shared with TRBD2. Germline loops: CDR1 LGHNA, CDR2 YSLEER. The CDR3 totals 16 residues. V trimming: 1 base; J trimming: 5 bases; junction bases outside the gene matches: 8. The CDR3 loop reads CASSQGTSDLVETQYF. In nucleotides, the CDR3 is TGCGCCAGCAGCCAAGGGACTAGCGATTTGGTGGAGACCCAGTACTTC.

J is TRBJ2-7 and V is TRBV2; no reliable D call. The J call could be wrong; TRBJ2-5 is a better fit for the DNA end. Per germline, CDR1 SNHLY and CDR2 FYNNEI. The CDR3 runs 15 residues. This chain's CDR3 is CASSEYGLSTETQYF. The CDR3 DNA reads TGTGCCAGCAGTGAATACGGGCTTTCCACGGAGACCCAGTACTTC.

The gene calls are TRBV4-3 and TRBJ2-2; 7 bases line up with TRBD1. The germline V gene encodes CDR1 LGHNA and CDR2 YSLEER. The length of the CDR3 is 15 residues. V dropped 4 bases and J dropped 4; count of bases not matched to a gene: 6. CDR3 amino acids: CASSPRTGSTGELFF. CDR3 bases: TGCGCCAGCAGCCCGCGGACAGGCAGCACCGGGGAGCTGTTTTTT.

This chain joins TRBV4-3 and TRBJ2-7; tentative D call: TRBD2 (5 bases). The length of the CDR3 is 16 residues. The germline gives CDR1 LGHNA, CDR2 YSLEER. V was shortened by 2 bases and J by 0 bases, with 14 bases between the two germline ends. For the CDR3, the DNA is TGCGCCAGCAGCCAATTGCGAGCGGACTTCTCCTACGAGCAGTACTTC. Translation: CASSQLRADFSYEQYF.

This clonotype was counted a few times. The rearrangement uses TRBV20-1 and TRBJ2-7; a weak D match, TRBD2 (5 bases). Germline V CDR1 and CDR2: DFQATT, SNEGSKA (reference sequence). Trimming removed 3 bases from V and 0 bases from J, with 21 bases in between. The CDR3 sequence is 17 residues long. The CDR3 nucleotides read TGCAGTGCTAGGACTGCGGGTATCCCCCTCTCCTCCTACGAGCAGTACTTC. Protein: CSARTAGIPLSSYEQYF.

The chain carries TRBV3-1 and TRBJ2-1; TRBD1 aligns across 9 bases. This CDR3 comprises 13 residues. Germline assignment: CDR1 LGHDT and CDR2 YNNKEL (reference sequence). V lost 4 bases and J lost 9; bases outside the gene matches: 4. The chain's CDR3 is CASSPQGAGEQFF. The CDR3 bases are TGTGCCAGCAGCCCACAGGGGGCAGGTGAGCAGTTCTTC.

The table lists this clonotype with a few counts. The V call is TRBV3-1, the J call TRBJ2-7, with 8 bases fitting TRBD1. The V segment lost 3 bases and the J segment 2 bases; nucleotides outside the gene matches: 3. CDR3 length equals 14 residues. CDR1 is LGHDT and CDR2 is YNNKEL in the germline V gene (reference sequence). The CDR3 here is CASSQRQGPYEQYF. The CDR3, as DNA: TGTGCCAGCAGCCAGAGACAGGGGCCCTACGAGCAGTACTTC.

Details on this clonotype: A read error may explain this, as a much larger clone is one base away. The chain recombines TRBV27 with TRBJ2-5; 7 nucleotides agree with TRBD2. Germline V gene sequence: CDR1 MNHEY, CDR2 SMNVEV (reference sequence). Trimming at V came to 5 bases and at J to 2 bases, leaving 5 bases not matched to a gene. This CDR3 is 14 amino acids long. The CDR3 region is CASSPCGGQETQYF. DNA of the CDR3: TGTGCCAGCAGTCCCTGCGGGGGACAAGAGACCCAGTACTTC.

The rearrangement links TRBV3-1 to TRBJ2-7, with D maybe TRBD1 (6 bases). The CDR3 sequence is 14 residues long. Germline V gives CDR1 LGHDT, CDR2 YNNKEL (reference sequence). Trimming cost V 4 bases and J 1 base, with 11 bases left between them. CDR3 in DNA: TGTGCCAGCAGCCGCGTTACAGGGTCCTACGAGCAGTACTTC. Protein product: CASSRVTGSYEQYF.

V and J are TRBV6-2 or TRBV6-3 and TRBJ2-1; no reliable D call. V was shortened by 2 bases and J by 8 bases, with 16 bases between the two germline ends. CDR1 is MNHEY and CDR2 is SVGEGT in the germline V gene. This CDR3 is 15 amino acids long. This chain's CDR3 is CASSYGVFFFDEQFF. The CDR3 DNA follows: TGTGCCAGCAGTTACGGGGTTTTTTTTTTCGATGAGCAGTTCTTC.

This rearrangement joins TRBV2 to TRBJ2-1; 7 bases map to TRBD2. The CDR3 totals 13 residues. V dropped 7 bases and J dropped 5; count of bases not matched to a gene: 5. Germline assignment: CDR1 SNHLY and CDR2 FYNNEI. The chain's CDR3 is CASTSGENNEQFF. As DNA, the CDR3 is TGTGCCAGCACTAGCGGAGAAAACAATGAGCAGTTCTTC.

This clonotype was recorded a few times. This sequence joins TRBV27 and TRBJ2-7; TRBD2 matches at 10 bases. The V segment lost 6 bases and the J segment 4 bases; nucleotides outside the gene matches: 6. The CDR3 consists of 14 residues. Germline V gives CDR1 MNHEY, CDR2 SMNVEV (reference sequence). The CDR3 DNA reads TGTGCCAGCAGCCGAAGCGGGGGGGGGTACGAGCAGTACTTC. This codes for CASSRSGGGYEQYF.

This clonotype has more than one count but fewer than ten. The V and J genes are TRBV11-1 and TRBJ2-5, with D unresolved. V lost 2 bases and J lost 2, with 12 bases in between. The CDR3 covers 15 residues. The V gene's germline CDR1 is SGHAT and CDR2 FQDESV (reference sequence). DNA of the CDR3: TGTGCCAGCAGCTTATCCGTGAACAAACAAGAGACCCAGTACTTC. This codes for CASSLSVNKQETQYF. The whole variable domain, remainder taken from reference TRBV11-1 and TRBJ2-5, is EAEVAQSPRYKITEKSQAVAFWCDPISGHATLYWYRQILGQGPELLVQFQDESVVDDSQLPKDRFSAERLKGVDSTLKIQPAELGDSAMYLCASSLSVNKQETQYFGPGTRLLVL.

This chain links TRBV19 with TRBJ1-1; perhaps TRBD1 as D (5 bases). Trimming removed 6 bases at V and 1 base at J, with 12 bases between. The CDR3 runs to 14 residues. The germline gives CDR1 LNHDA, CDR2 SQIVND (reference sequence). DNA for the CDR3: TGTGCCAGTAGAACGGGACGGAAGAACACTGAAGCTTTCTTT. Protein: CASRTGRKNTEAFF.

The table lists this clonotype with a few counts. The rearrangement links TRBV10-3 to TRBJ2-3; D unresolved. Germline V gene sequence: CDR1 ENHRY, CDR2 SYGVKD. V was pared by 5 bases and J by 6 bases, with 9 bases between. This CDR3 spans 12 amino acids. CDR3 coding DNA: TGTGCCATCAGTAACCCCGCGGATACGCAGTATTTT. Residues: CAISNPADTQYF.

The CDR3 DNA reads TGTGCCTGGAGTGTACCGAGCAGGGGGCAATACGAGCAGTACTTC. Translated: CAWSVPSRGQYEQYF. The chain is built from TRBV30 and TRBJ2-7; TRBD1 matches 8 bases. CDR3 length: 15 residues. Per the germline V gene, CDR1 is GTSNPN and CDR2 is SVGIG (reference sequence). The trim removed 0 bases at V and 4 bases at J, leaving 8 bases unmatched.

As to this clonotype: This may be a read error: a much more frequent sequence differs by one nucleotide. This chain joins TRBV6-5 and TRBJ2-4; D perhaps matches TRBD2 (5 bases). CDR1 is MNHEY, CDR2 SVGAGI, per germline. The CDR3 totals 14 residues. V was pared by 8 bases and J by 13 bases, with 24 bases between. The CDR3 spells CASGESLREGAQYF. The DNA for the CDR3 is TGTGCCAGCGGTGAGAGCTTGAGAGAGGGCGCACAGTACTTC.

The V call is TRBV30, the J call TRBJ2-7; TRBD1 matches at 9 bases. Germline assignment: CDR1 GTSNPN and CDR2 SVGIG (reference sequence). J gave up 2 bases and V 3 bases, and 8 bases lay outside the gene matches. CDR3 length: 15 residues. For the CDR3, the DNA is TGTGCCTGGAGGGCCCGACAGGGGGTAGCCTACGAGCAGTACTTC. Its translation is CAWRARQGVAYEQYF.

The rearrangement joins TRBV6-2 or TRBV6-3 to TRBJ2-7; 7 bases align to TRBD1. The germline gives CDR1 MNHEY, CDR2 SVGEGT. The CDR3 consists of 15 residues. V lost 4 bases, J lost 4 bases, and 10 bases stayed unmatched. DNA for the CDR3: TGTGCCAGCAGTTTGTCCGGGACAGCGACTTACGAGCAGTACTTC. Its protein is CASSLSGTATYEQYF.

This clonotype came up a few times. The chain uses TRBV20-1 and TRBJ2-3, with TRBD2 as a possible D gene (5 bases). The V gene's germline CDR1 is DFQATT and CDR2 SNEGSKA (reference sequence). The CDR3 consists of 14 residues. Trimming removed 0 bases from V and 6 bases from J, with 13 bases in between. CDR3 loop: CSARDPRGGDTQYF. The DNA for the CDR3 is TGCAGTGCTAGAGATCCCCGGGGTGGGGATACGCAGTATTTT.

Here the CDR3 reads CASSPGPLRETQYF. The CDR3 region has the DNA TGTGCCAGCAGCCCGGGACCCCTGAGGGAGACCCAGTACTTC. The chain links TRBV7-7 to TRBJ2-5, with D perhaps being TRBD1 or TRBD2 (5 bases each). CDR1 is SSHAT, CDR2 FNYEAQ, per germline (reference sequence). Trimming took off 5 bases at V and 5 bases at J, with 15 bases between the two ends. This CDR3 contains 14 residues.

The V and J genes are TRBV6-5 and TRBJ2-7; 7 nucleotides line up with TRBD1. Trimming at V came to 6 bases and at J to 2 bases, leaving 13 bases not matched to a gene. Germline CDR1 reads MNHEY; CDR2 reads SVGAGI. The CDR3 has 16 amino acids. The CDR3 spells CASSYAGTANPYEQYF. The CDR3 region has the DNA TGTGCCAGCAGCTACGCCGGGACAGCCAACCCCTACGAGCAGTACTTC.

Details on this clonotype: The limits of the CDR3 on the DNA are not certain, so only TCRdb's listed CDR3 is given. This chain joins TRBV21-1 and TRBJ1-1. TRBV21-1 is designated a pseudogene. The CDR3 is 16 amino acids long, termini counted. The CDR3 sequence is CASLAWVGFGNTEAFF.

With respect to this clonotype: Sequence at one end of the junction differs from germline and may be a read error. This chain connects TRBV9 to TRBJ2-3; D is perhaps TRBD1 (5 bases). Germline V gene data show CDR1 as SGDLS and CDR2 as YYNGEE. This CDR3 has 14 residues. The CDR3 reads CASGVGDSTDTQYF. CDR3 nucleotides: TGTGCCAGCGGCGTAGGGGATAGCACAGATACGCAGTATTTT.